One sample yielded the 23 T cell receptor beta chains listed below, sequenced in a study of blood T cell repertoires in COVID-19. Only in-frame clones appear in the TCRdb table, and some are missing; sequencing was by immunoSEQ multiplex PCR. The data contain around 120,000 clones, 70% to 80% of them singletons. The sequenced material came from peripheral blood. The origin of the receptors is a man aged 70-80 years with acute or convalescent COVID-19.

The V call is TRBV10-1, the J call TRBJ2-7, with a tentative D call TRBD2 (7 bases). V was shortened by 9 bases and J by 3 bases, with 21 bases between the two germline ends. Per the germline V gene, CDR1 is WNHNN and CDR2 is SYGVQD (reference sequence). This CDR3 has 15 residues. The CDR3 sequence is CASTVRGGACYEQYF. For the CDR3, the DNA is TGCGCCAGTACTGTGAGGGGGGGGGCTTGCTACGAGCAGTACTTC.

The J gene is TRBJ2-1, the V gene TRBV5-1; a weak D match, TRBD2 (6 bases). The CDR3 has 16 amino acids. The germline gives CDR1 SGHRS, CDR2 YFSETQ. V lost 3 bases and J lost 0, with 13 bases in between. CDR3 loop: CASSSDLASSYNEQFF. CDR3 nucleotides: TGCGCCAGCAGCTCTGATCTAGCGAGCTCCTACAATGAGCAGTTCTTC.

This clone has just a few counts. The chain recombines TRBV10-3 with TRBJ1-2; TRBD1 matches 8 bases. V was pared by 8 bases and J by 6 bases, with 2 bases of the junction left unmatched. The CDR3 runs 11 residues. The germline V gene encodes CDR1 ENHRY and CDR2 SYGVKD. Here the CDR3 reads CAIQGANGYTF. The CDR3 nucleotides read TGTGCCATCCAGGGGGCGAATGGCTACACCTTC.

This clone has more than one count but fewer than ten. The chain is built from TRBV19 and TRBJ2-2; weak D call: TRBD2 (6 bases). The CDR3 contains 15 residues. V gave up 3 bases and J gave up 2 bases, with 10 bases separating them. CDR1 and CDR2 (germline): LNHDA, SQIVND (reference sequence). DNA of the CDR3: TGTGCCAGTAGTATGGATAGCGGAAACACCGGGGAGCTGTTTTTT. Amino acids: CASSMDSGNTGELFF.

This clone was detected only a few times. V is TRBV10-3 and J is TRBJ2-1, with 13 nucleotides matching TRBD2. V was clipped by 6 bases and J by 4 bases; unmatched bases: 3. The CDR3 extends over 15 amino acids. CDR1 and CDR2 (germline): ENHRY, SYGVKD. CDR3 DNA: TGTGCCATCAGCCGACTAGCGGGAGGTTACAATGAGCAGTTCTTC. This encodes CAISRLAGGYNEQFF.

The chain employs TRBV28 and TRBJ1-2, with TRBD1 identical over 9 bases. With V trimmed by 4 bases and J by 4 bases, 7 bases remained unmatched. CDR1 and CDR2 from the germline V gene are MDHEN and SYDVKM. The CDR3 is 15 amino acids. The CDR3 coding sequence is TGTGCCAGCAGTTCACCCGGGACAGGGTTCTATGGCTACACCTTC. Translating it yields CASSSPGTGFYGYTF.

This chain uses TRBV9 with TRBJ2-2; 9 positions match TRBD1. The CDR3 has 16 residues. Germline CDR1 and CDR2: SGDLS and YYNGEE. V lost 4 bases to trimming and J lost 3 bases; unmatched junction nucleotides: 7. DNA for the CDR3: TGTGCCAGCAGCCTTACAGGGGGCGGGGACACCGGGGAGCTGTTTTTT. Protein sequence: CASSLTGGGDTGELFF.

The chain combines TRBV7-2 with TRBJ2-2; TRBD2 matches at 10 bases. V dropped 5 bases and J dropped 6; count of bases not matched to a gene: 12. The germline gives CDR1 SGHTA, CDR2 FQGNSA. CDR3 length: 17 residues. CDR3 sequence (DNA): TGTGCCAGCAGCGGAGGGACTAGCGATTTAAATCCCGGGGAGCTGTTTTTT. Its translation is CASSGGTSDLNPGELFF.

This clone came up once. This chain uses TRBV18 with TRBJ1-2, with 8 bases fitting TRBD1. The germline V gene encodes CDR1 KGHSH and CDR2 LQKENI. This CDR3 is built from 13 residues. V dropped 2 bases and J dropped 6; count of bases not matched to a gene: 2. The CDR3 loop reads CASSPVQGDGYTF. DNA of the CDR3: TGTGCCAGCTCACCAGTACAGGGGGATGGCTACACCTTC.

In its sample, this clone was seen once. The chain couples TRBV5-4 to TRBJ1-2; TRBD1 aligns across 9 bases. The CDR3 has 15 amino acids. The trim removed 2 bases at V and 2 bases at J, leaving 4 bases unmatched. In germline, CDR1 is SGHNT, CDR2 YYREEE (reference sequence). The chain's CDR3 is CASSFGTGTNYGYTF. The CDR3 DNA follows: TGTGCCAGCAGCTTCGGGACAGGGACCAACTATGGCTACACCTTC.

The chain has TRBV9 and TRBJ2-7, with D possibly TRBD2 on 5 matching bases. This CDR3 is built from 14 residues. Trimming stripped 0 bases from V and 4 bases from J, with 11 bases between. Germline V gene data show CDR1 as SGDLS and CDR2 as YYNGEE. The CDR3 DNA follows: TGTGCCAGCAGCGTAGGCGGACTGGGTTACGAGCAGTACTTC. Residues: CASSVGGLGYEQYF.

The chain links TRBV21-1 to TRBJ1-2. TRBV21-1 is reported as a pseudogene. The CDR3 is 13 amino acids. The CDR3 reads CASPGGGPYGYTF. Written as DNA, the CDR3 is TGTGCCAGCCCCGGGGGAGGGCCCTATGGCTACACCTTC.

The chain joins TRBV6-1 to TRBJ1-2; D might be TRBD1 (5 bases). CDR1 and CDR2 (germline): MNHNS, SASEGT. The V end was cut by 3 bases, the J end by 4 bases, with 9 bases between. This CDR3 comprises 13 residues. CDR3 nucleotide sequence: TGTGCCAGCAGTGACAGGGCGCCCTATGGCTACACCTTC. Translated, it gives CASSDRAPYGYTF.

This clone was detected only once. This chain connects TRBV18 to TRBJ2-4; possibly TRBD2 for D (6 bases). CDR3 length: 12 residues. V was trimmed by 3 bases and J by 15 bases, leaving 15 bases between them. Per germline, CDR1 KGHSH and CDR2 LQKENI. CDR3 nucleotide sequence: TGTGCCAGCTCACCGCGGGAAGGGGAGCCGTACTTC. Translation: CASSPREGEPYF.

This clone occurred once. CDR3 loop: CASSYRDNYEQYF. CDR3 DNA: TGTGCCAGCAGTTACCGGGACAACTACGAGCAGTACTTC. The chain links TRBV6-6 to TRBJ2-7; tentatively, D is TRBD1 (6 bases). V lost 2 bases to trimming and J lost 3 bases, with 8 bases between them. The CDR3 has 13 amino acids. Germline V CDR1 and CDR2: MNHNY, SVGAGI (reference sequence).

V is TRBV4-1 and J is TRBJ2-2; TRBD1 matches at 8 bases. The CDR3 length is 16 residues. Per the germline V gene, CDR1 is MGHRA and CDR2 is YSYEKL. Trimming cost V 0 bases and J 6 bases; bases outside gene matches: 6. The CDR3 region is CASSQDWQGAAGELFF. For the CDR3, the DNA is TGCGCCAGCAGCCAAGACTGGCAGGGGGCGGCCGGGGAGCTGTTTTTT.

This clone was seen a few times. The chain employs TRBV6-6 and TRBJ1-2; TRBD1 might be the D (6 bases). CDR1 and CDR2 from the germline V gene are MNHNY and SVGAGI (reference sequence). The CDR3 totals 13 residues. Trimming left V 2 bases short and J 4 bases short, with 8 bases between. The CDR3 loop is CASSYLTGYGYTF. CDR3 sequence (DNA): TGTGCCAGCAGTTACCTGACAGGCTATGGCTACACCTTC.

This sequence joins TRBV7-9 and TRBJ2-7, with D perhaps TRBD2 (6 bases). The length of the CDR3 is 13 residues. Germline CDR1 is SEHNR and CDR2 is FQNEAQ (reference sequence). The V end was cut by 5 bases, the J end by 6 bases, with 14 bases between. The CDR3 sequence is CASSLSGLTEQYF. CDR3 bases: TGTGCCAGCAGCCTATCGGGACTGACCGAGCAGTACTTC.

The gene calls are TRBV7-3 and TRBJ2-7; D is ambiguous. V lost 4 bases to trimming and J lost 2 bases, with 12 bases between them. Looked up from germline, CDR1 is SGHTA and CDR2 is FQGTGA. CDR3 length: 14 residues. The CDR3 sequence: CASSSWKRTYEQYF. The CDR3 DNA is TGTGCCAGCAGCTCCTGGAAGCGAACCTACGAGCAGTACTTC.

This clone was recorded only once. The rearrangement joins TRBV10-3 to TRBJ1-1; D unclear. V gave up 6 bases and J gave up 4 bases, with 12 bases separating them. The CDR3 has 13 amino acids. CDR1 and CDR2 from the germline V gene are ENHRY and SYGVKD. The CDR3 nucleotides are TGTGCCATCAGCGTTCGGGAGGGCACTGAAGCTTTCTTT. This gives the protein CAISVREGTEAFF.

This clone has more than one count but fewer than ten. The chain couples TRBV7-9 to TRBJ2-1; 13 bases match TRBD2. Germline CDR1 SEHNR, CDR2 FQNEAQ (reference sequence). V was pared by 5 bases and J by 6 bases, with 10 bases of the junction left unmatched. The CDR3 loop spans 17 amino acids. Written as DNA, the CDR3 is TGTGCCAGCAGCCCCAGACTAGCGGGAGGTGCGGGCAATGAGCAGTTCTTC. It is translated as CASSPRLAGGAGNEQFF. Combining the CDR3 with reference TRBV7-9 and TRBJ2-1 gives the whole variable domain DTGVSQNPRHKITKRGQNVTFRCDPISEHNRLYWYRQTLGQGPEFLTYFQNEAQLEKSRLLSDRFSAERPKGSFSTLEIQRTEQGDSAMYLCASSPRLAGGAGNEQFFGPGTRLTVL.

The chain has TRBV19 and TRBJ2-1; 8 nucleotides match TRBD1. Germline assignment: CDR1 LNHDA and CDR2 SQIVND (reference sequence). The CDR3 totals 14 residues. V trimming: 6 bases; J trimming: 6 bases; junction bases outside the gene matches: 7. CDR3 loop: CASSDWTGRNEQFF. CDR3 nucleotide sequence: TGTGCCAGTAGCGACTGGACAGGGCGCAATGAGCAGTTCTTC.

The genes are TRBV28 and TRBJ2-6, with D possibly matching TRBD2 (5 bases). Trimming removed 2 bases from V and 0 bases from J, with 8 bases in between. The germline V gene has CDR1 MDHEN and CDR2 SYDVKM. This CDR3 is built from 16 residues. CDR3 sequence (DNA): TGTGCCAGCAGTTTACGGCGGGCCTCTGGGGCCAACGTCCTGACTTTC. Its protein product is CASSLRRASGANVLTF.